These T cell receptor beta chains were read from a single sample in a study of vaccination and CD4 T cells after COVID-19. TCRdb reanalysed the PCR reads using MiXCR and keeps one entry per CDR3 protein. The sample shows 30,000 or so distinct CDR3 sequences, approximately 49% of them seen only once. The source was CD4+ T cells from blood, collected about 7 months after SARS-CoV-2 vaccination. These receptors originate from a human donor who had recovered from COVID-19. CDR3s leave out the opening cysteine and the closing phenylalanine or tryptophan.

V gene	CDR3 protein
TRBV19	ASQTTQGFDQPQH
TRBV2	ASSIPKGLNQVTQY
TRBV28	ASRGQGSILPQH
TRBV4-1	ASSQVPSRLNTGELF
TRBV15	ATSRDRMQGSGDTQY
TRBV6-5	ASSYPGQNLNTEAF
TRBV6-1	ASSPGAMTPLH
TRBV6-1	ASSNRALSTEAF
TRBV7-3	ASSRQGTDTQY
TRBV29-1	SVEGVKEGNTDTQY
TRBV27	ASSLVAVRTDTQY
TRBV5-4	ASSLDARVTDTQY
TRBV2	ASRVRGQGRGSPLH
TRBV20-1	SARGTSGHNYNEQF
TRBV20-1	RALRGRAGADTQY
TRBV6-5	ASSYRVYEQY
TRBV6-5	ASSSQGVSGANVLT
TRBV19	ASSMFATDVYGYT
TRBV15	ATSRDWGGETQY
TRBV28	ASNLGWSNTQY
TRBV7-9	ASTLGRSGNTIY
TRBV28	ASRNAGGSNQPQH
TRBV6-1	ASRKDRAKNIQY
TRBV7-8	ASSLGGLVDDEQF
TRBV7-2	ASSLTEFYEQY
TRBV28	ASRQTGAGGVLF
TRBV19	ASSILPGQGEYEQY
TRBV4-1	ASSQRSEGSNQPQH
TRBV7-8	ASSLFHGAEAF
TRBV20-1	SAKQNSDNEQF
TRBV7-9	ASSLRGYEQY
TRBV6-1	ASSESIGQGNSPLH
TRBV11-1	ASSLVLGLVNEQF
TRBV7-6	ASSSLSGTGPDTQY
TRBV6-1	ASSELAGGPDTQY
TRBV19	ASSSSGTEETQY
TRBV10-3	AISSRSGEQY
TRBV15	ATGRSGTSGRAIVF
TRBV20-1	SARETADYNEQF
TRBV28	ASSVPLGGNQPQH
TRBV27	ASRPRDRNTGELF
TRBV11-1	ASSRGRYNEQF
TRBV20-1	SASKSSGSSEQF
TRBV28	ASSRTQSTEAF
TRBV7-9	ASSLGQGDWQPQH
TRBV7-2	ASSLTSGRAGEQF
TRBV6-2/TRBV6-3	ASSKTSRPEQF
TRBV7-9	ASSLGFFQETQY
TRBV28	ASSLVVKTGGSEAF
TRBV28	ASGGNQPQH
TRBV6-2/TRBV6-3	AGPGQPGTDTQY
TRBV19	ASRKGNQPQH
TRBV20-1	SARDRASFWTGKGSPFH
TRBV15	ATSRGTGGYNEQF
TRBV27	ASSPALPTYRNGYT
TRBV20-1	SARGGTRRYGYT
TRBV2	ASSRLAGGLTGELF
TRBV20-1	SASTGGGTDTQY
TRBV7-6	ASTWGRGGEQPQH